Listed below are T cell receptor beta chains from one sample, sequenced in a study of T cell responses to AZD1222 COVID-19 vaccine. The protocol was immunoSEQ multiplex PCR, while the TCRdb copy is restricted to in-frame clones and leaves out a portion. The top ten hold 4.5% to 6% of the sample, which has roughly 110,000 clones, roughly 85% seen once. The sequencing used peripheral blood, collected 28 days after the second AZD1222 dose. These receptors were collected from an adult who received the AZD1222 COVID-19 vaccine. Both conserved end residues are part of each CDR3. A D gene is named only where the DNA matches it firmly. Size is stated for part of the rows, as once, few or many counts, or as a class when the clone is expanded.

j_gene | abundance | d_gene | v_gene | CDR3nt | CDR3aa
TRBJ1-1 | - | TRBD1 | TRBV28 | TGTGCCAGCAGTACTTGGACAGGGGGGACTGAAGCTTTCTTT | CASSTWTGGTEAFF
TRBJ2-2 | - | - | TRBV10-2 | TGCGCCAGCGGAACAGGACCGAACACCGGGGAGCTGTTTTTT | CASGTGPNTGELFF
TRBJ2-3 | - | TRBD1 | TRBV11-2 | TGTGCCAGCAGCGCAAGGGACAGAAGCACAGATACGCAGTATTTT | CASSARDRSTDTQYF
TRBJ1-3 | - | - | TRBV9 | TGTGCCAGCAGCGTTGGCCTAAGCTCTGGAAACACCATATATTTT | CASSVGLSSGNTIYF
TRBJ2-1 | - | - | TRBV21-1 | TGTGCCAGCAGCAAAAGTCGGGACCCCAATGAGCAGTTCTTC | CASSKSRDPNEQFF
TRBJ1-2 | once | - | TRBV28 | TGTGCCAGCAGTTCTGGGGGGTCTTTTTATGGCTACACCTTC | CASSSGGSFYGYTF
TRBJ1-6 | once | - | TRBV5-1 | TGCGCCAGCAGCTTGCAGGCCCGCTCCTATAATTCACCCCTCCACTTT | CASSLQARSYNSPLHF
TRBJ2-7 | few | - | TRBV27 | TGTGCCAGCAGTGGCCCCGACAGAACATCCTACGAGCAGTACTTC | CASSGPDRTSYEQYF
TRBJ1-4 | - | TRBD1 | TRBV12-5 | TGTGCTAGTGGGGACCGGGGGACAGGGGATGAAAAACTGTTTTTT | CASGDRGTGDEKLFF
TRBJ2-3 | few | - | TRBV11-2 | TGTGCCAGCAGCCGAGGGGCAGATACGCAGTATTTT | CASSRGADTQYF
TRBJ1-2 | once | - | TRBV24-1 | TGTGCCACCAGTGATTATAGGACCGGTGGCTACACCTTC | CATSDYRTGGYTF
TRBJ1-5 | - | TRBD1 | TRBV19 | TGTGCCAGTAATGACAGGGTGAGCAATCAGCCCCAGCATTTT | CASNDRVSNQPQHF
TRBJ1-1 | - | - | TRBV19 | TGTGCCAGTAGTGCCTACACAGGGAACACTGAAGCTTTCTTT | CASSAYTGNTEAFF
TRBJ1-1 | - | - | TRBV19 | TGTGCCAGTAGGACGGCTTCGGGGGGCACTGAAGCTTTCTTT | CASRTASGGTEAFF
TRBJ1-2 | - | TRBD1 | TRBV7-6 | TGTGCCAGCAGCTTAGAATCAGGGGGGACCTATGGCTACACCTTC | CASSLESGGTYGYTF
TRBJ2-3 | - | - | TRBV18 | TGTGCCAGCTCACCCAACTCCGGCACAGGGATCCCAGATACGCAGTATTTT | CASSPNSGTGIPDTQYF
TRBJ2-4 | - | - | TRBV12-3/TRBV12-4 | TGTGCCAGCAGTTCGCTGAGAAACATTCAGTACTTC | CASSSLRNIQYF
TRBJ2-7 | - | - | TRBV28 | TGTGCCAGCAACCTTGGGGACGGGGAGCAGTACTTC | CASNLGDGEQYF
TRBJ1-3 | - | - | TRBV5-5 | TGTGCCAGCAGCCCCCCCCGGCAGGGAAGCTCTGGAAACACCATATATTTT | CASSPPRQGSSGNTIYF
TRBJ2-1 | - | TRBD1 | TRBV19 | TGTGCCAGTAGTAAACCGGGACAGTACAATGAGCAGTTCTTC | CASSKPGQYNEQFF